This is a list of T cell receptor beta chains from one sample in a study of cytomegalovirus exposure and HLA in healthy donors. Some clones are missing from TCRdb's copy, which holds only in-frame ones; the method was immunoSEQ multiplex PCR. The table lists about 140,000 clones, 65% to 85% of them singletons, with approximately 2.5% in the top ten. Sequencing was carried out using PBMCs. These receptors were collected from a man aged 50 or older in good health and CMV-seronegative. The CDR3 runs from the conserved cysteine through the conserved F or W. The D gene is left open where the match is weak. Clone size is not always given. Where it is, it says once, few, many or a class for expanded clones.

>TRBJ1-1|-|-|TRBV6-1
CASSRRQGNTEAFF
TGTGCCAGCAGTCGACGCCAGGGGAACACTGAAGCTTTCTTT
>TRBJ2-7|TRBD2|-|TRBV7-9
CASSPGLAGAEQYF
TGTGCCAGCAGCCCGGGACTAGCGGGGGCCGAGCAGTACTTC
>TRBJ2-1|TRBD2|-|TRBV5-1
CASSGLGGSNNEQFF
TGCGCCAGCAGCGGGTTGGGCGGGAGCAACAATGAGCAGTTCTTC
>TRBJ1-1|-|-|TRBV28
CASSTRDVRTEAFF
TGTGCCAGCAGTACCAGGGATGTAAGGACTGAAGCTTTCTTT
>TRBJ2-7|TRBD1|-|TRBV5-1
CASSPGQGGVRYEQYF
TGCGCCAGCAGCCCCGGACAGGGGGGGGTGAGGTACGAGCAGTACTTC
>TRBJ2-2|TRBD1|-|TRBV5-1
CASSRDSNTGELFF
TGCGCCAGCAGCCGGGACAGCAACACCGGGGAGCTGTTTTTT
>TRBJ2-3|TRBD1|few|TRBV6-1
CASSDGQGATDTQYF
TGTGCCAGCAGTGACGGACAGGGGGCCACAGATACGCAGTATTTT
>TRBJ2-5|-|few|TRBV6-5
CASTPGGKETQYF
TGTGCCAGCACCCCTGGGGGGAAAGAGACCCAGTACTTC
>TRBJ1-5|-|-|TRBV5-6
CASSLLTVNQPQHF
TGTGCCAGCAGCCTTCTGACAGTCAATCAGCCCCAGCATTTT
>TRBJ2-5|TRBD1|-|TRBV4-1
CASSHPGQGTPQYF
TGCGCCAGCAGCCATCCGGGACAGGGGACGCCCCAGTACTTC
>TRBJ2-3|TRBD2|-|TRBV7-2
CASSLANLAGDSHF
TGTGCCAGCAGCTTAGCGAACCTAGCGGGAGACTCCCATTTT
>TRBJ1-4|-|-|TRBV5-6
CASSLDSNEKLFF
TGTGCCAGCAGCTTGGATAGTAATGAAAAACTGTTTTTT
>TRBJ2-1|-|-|TRBV28
CASSLRPLGSREQFF
TGTGCCAGCAGTTTAAGGCCCCTGGGGAGTCGCGAGCAGTTCTTC
>TRBJ1-5|TRBD1|few|TRBV2
CASRGSGGGSLRPQHF
TGTGCCAGCAGGGGGTCGGGAGGGGGCAGCCTACGGCCCCAGCATTTT
>TRBJ2-5|-|-|TRBV5-1
CASSLARGWETQYF
TGCGCCAGCAGCTTGGCCCGGGGTTGGGAGACCCAGTACTTC
>TRBJ2-2|TRBD1|-|TRBV2
CASSAPGQGNAGELFF
TGTGCCAGCAGCGCCCCGGGACAGGGGAACGCCGGGGAGCTGTTTTTT
>TRBJ1-3|-|-|TRBV5-4
CASSLNKQGGNTIYF
TGTGCCAGCAGCTTGAACAAACAGGGAGGAAACACCATATATTTT
>TRBJ2-3|-|-|TRBV6-5
CASSYGAQGYTDTQYF
TGTGCCAGCAGTTACGGGGCGCAGGGTTACACAGATACGCAGTATTTT
>TRBJ2-7|-|-|TRBV7-9
CASSWSNDRRSPYEQYF
TGTGCCAGCAGCTGGTCTAACGACAGGAGGTCCCCCTACGAGCAGTACTTC
>TRBJ2-2|-|-|TRBV12-5
CASGLTAEGNTGELFF
TGTGCTAGTGGTTTGACCGCGGAAGGGAACACCGGGGAGCTGTTTTTT
>TRBJ1-4|TRBD1|-|TRBV2
CASSALQGMGEKLFF
TGTGCCAGCAGTGCCCTACAGGGGATGGGGGAAAAACTGTTTTTT
>TRBJ1-5|-|-|TRBV6-5
CASSYSQLANQPQHF
TGTGCCAGCAGTTATAGTCAGCTAGCGAATCAGCCCCAGCATTTT
>TRBJ2-1|TRBD1|-|TRBV7-8
CASSLVGQGDNEQFF
TGTGCCAGCAGCTTAGTGGGACAGGGTGACAATGAGCAGTTCTTC
>TRBJ1-1|-|-|TRBV6-5
CASRSDREAFF
TGTGCCAGCAGATCTGACAGGGAAGCTTTCTTT
>TRBJ1-2|TRBD1|-|TRBV11-3
CASSFRDSGANYGYTF
TGTGCCAGCAGCTTCCGGGACAGCGGAGCTAACTATGGCTACACCTTC
>TRBJ1-2|-|-|TRBV6-1
CASSETGGGYTF
TGTGCCAGCAGTGAGACAGGTGGTGGCTACACCTTC
>TRBJ2-7|-|-|TRBV27
CASSKLDIIRPYEQYF
TGTGCCAGCAGTAAGTTGGACATAATCCGACCTTACGAGCAGTACTTC
>TRBJ2-5|TRBD2|-|TRBV28
CASSFSGGAGETQYF
TGTGCCAGCAGTTTCAGCGGGGGGGCCGGTGAGACCCAGTACTTC
>TRBJ1-1|TRBD1|once|TRBV11-2
CASSTGTGGLNTEAFF
TGTGCCAGCAGCACCGGGACAGGGGGTTTGAACACTGAAGCTTTCTTT
>TRBJ2-2|TRBD1|-|TRBV19
CASREDRDTGELFF
TGTGCCAGTAGGGAAGACAGGGACACCGGGGAGCTGTTTTTT
>TRBJ1-4|TRBD1|-|TRBV5-1
CASSWDSSNEKLFF
TGCGCCAGCAGCTGGGACAGTTCTAATGAAAAACTGTTTTTT
>TRBJ2-2|TRBD2|once|TRBV5-1
CASQTGGGTGELFF
TGCGCCAGCCAAACGGGGGGTGGCACCGGGGAGCTGTTTTTT
>TRBJ2-2|-|-|TRBV9
CASSARQGAGTGELFF
TGTGCCAGCAGCGCAAGACAGGGAGCGGGCACCGGGGAGCTGTTTTTT
>TRBJ1-1|-|-|TRBV5-5
CASSLQGRTEAFF
TGTGCCAGCAGCTTACAGGGAAGGACTGAAGCTTTCTTT
>TRBJ2-1|TRBD2|once|TRBV6-1
CASSGGGGRNEQFF
TGTGCCAGCAGTGGGGGCGGGGGGCGAAATGAGCAGTTCTTC
>TRBJ1-5|-|-|TRBV19
CASSITAGGNQPQHF
TGTGCCAGTAGTATCACGGCAGGGGGCAATCAGCCCCAGCATTTT
>TRBJ2-5|-|-|TRBV7-7
CASSLVGAEETQYF
TGTGCTAGCAGCTTAGTGGGGGCCGAAGAGACCCAGTACTTC
>TRBJ2-3|-|-|TRBV16
CASSPQRGSPITDTQYF
TGTGCCAGCAGCCCCCAACGCGGGTCCCCTATCACAGATACGCAGTATTTT
>TRBJ2-3|TRBD2|-|TRBV7-3
CASSSGLAGVFSDTQYF
TGTGCCAGCAGCTCAGGACTAGCGGGGGTGTTTTCAGATACGCAGTATTTT
>TRBJ2-7|TRBD2|-|TRBV18
CASSPTSGRPYEQYF
TGTGCCAGCTCGCCGACTAGCGGGAGGCCCTACGAGCAGTACTTC
>TRBJ2-7|TRBD1|-|TRBV9
CASSPWTGGTYEQYF
TGTGCCAGCAGCCCATGGACAGGGGGCACCTACGAGCAGTACTTC
>TRBJ1-5|-|-|TRBV2
CASSVGSEGQPQHF
TGTGCCAGCAGTGTGGGGTCGGAGGGTCAGCCCCAGCATTTT
>TRBJ2-2|-|-|TRBV10-3
CATGTPGELFF
TGTGCCACCGGGACTCCCGGGGAGCTGTTTTTT
>TRBJ1-5|-|-|TRBV2
CASSRTDRLQPQHF
TGTGCCAGCAGTCGTACCGACAGGCTTCAGCCCCAGCATTTT
>TRBJ2-5|-|-|TRBV28
CASSEQGTFPETQYF
TGTGCCAGCAGCGAACAGGGAACATTCCCAGAGACCCAGTACTTC
>TRBJ2-5|-|-|TRBV11-1
CASSSGTRYGETQYF
TGTGCCAGCAGCTCCGGGACACGATACGGGGAGACCCAGTACTTC
>TRBJ2-1|-|-|TRBV9
CASSVAQYNEQFF
TGTGCCAGCAGCGTAGCTCAGTACAATGAGCAGTTCTTC
>TRBJ1-2|-|once|TRBV12-2
CASRLAPGTGLNYGYTF
TGTGCAAGTCGCTTAGCCCCCGGGACAGGGCTTAACTATGGCTACACCTTC
>TRBJ1-1|TRBD1|-|TRBV2
CASSGWDRGTEAFF
TGTGCCAGCAGTGGTTGGGACAGGGGCACTGAAGCTTTCTTT
>TRBJ2-7|-|-|TRBV6-1
CASRTGDLKYEQYF
TGTGCCAGCAGAACCGGGGACTTAAAGTACGAGCAGTACTTC
>TRBJ2-1|TRBD2|-|TRBV30
CACPRTSGGGEQFF
TGTGCCTGTCCCCGGACTAGCGGGGGGGGTGAGCAGTTCTTC
>TRBJ1-2|-|-|TRBV2
CASNKQPGGYTF
TGTGCCAGCAATAAACAGCCGGGAGGCTACACCTTC
>TRBJ2-5|TRBD1|-|TRBV25-1
CASSPDRGGETQYF
TGTGCCAGCAGTCCGGACAGGGGAGGGGAGACCCAGTACTTC
>TRBJ2-5|-|-|TRBV7-3
CASSLTSRRETQYF
TGTGCCAGCAGCTTAACGTCCCGGCGGGAGACCCAGTACTTC
>TRBJ2-3|-|-|TRBV2
CASSRALSTASTDTQYF
TGTGCCAGCAGCCGTGCTCTTTCGACAGCTAGCACAGATACGCAGTATTTT
>TRBJ2-7|-|-|TRBV11-2
CASSWDGLSYEQYF
TGTGCCAGCAGCTGGGACGGACTATCATACGAGCAGTACTTC
>TRBJ2-5|-|-|TRBV15
CAIAIGGTGETQYF
TGTGCCATCGCAATCGGGGGAACTGGGGAGACCCAGTACTTC